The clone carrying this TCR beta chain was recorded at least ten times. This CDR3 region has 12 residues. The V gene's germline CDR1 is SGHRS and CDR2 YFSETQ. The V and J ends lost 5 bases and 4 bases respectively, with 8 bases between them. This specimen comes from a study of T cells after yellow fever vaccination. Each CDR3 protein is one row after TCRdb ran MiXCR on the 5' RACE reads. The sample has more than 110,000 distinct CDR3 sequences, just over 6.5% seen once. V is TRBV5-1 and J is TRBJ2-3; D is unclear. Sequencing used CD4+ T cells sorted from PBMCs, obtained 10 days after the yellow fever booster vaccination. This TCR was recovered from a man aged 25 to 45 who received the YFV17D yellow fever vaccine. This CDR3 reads CASSPQSDTQYF. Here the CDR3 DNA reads TGCGCCAGCAGTCCTCAGTCAGATACGCAGTATTTT.